The following is a T cell receptor beta chain sequence with its context. Antigen: not known. V lost 3 bases, J lost 2 bases, and 16 bases lay in between. Per the germline V gene, CDR1 is SGHRS and CDR2 is YFSETQ. The CDR3 contains 16 residues. The investigators split CD4+ cells into a CD45RA+ naive subset and a CD45RA-negative memory subset. For sorted subsets, about 200 ng DNA per replicate equaled about 30,000 T cell genomes. Assay used: immunoSEQ multiplex PCR; TCRdb lists only in-frame clones, some missing. The sample contains some 2,500,000 clones, over 85% of which appear only once. The data were taken from a study of shared clonotypes between healthy human individuals. Study-wide findings and caveats: An effect of sequencing depth on clonotype sharing among donors was expected.

Specimen: naive CD4+ T cells from PBMCs. Sample subset: CD45RA+ positively selected. The chain uses TRBV5-1 and TRBJ2-3; TRBD1 might be the D (6 bases). This TCR was sampled from a man aged 18 to 29 in good health. Some clones in this sample may be carry-over from other donors' samples. This chain's CDR3 is CASSSTLDRLTDTQYF. In nucleotides, the CDR3 is TGCGCCAGCAGCTCCACCCTGGACAGACTCACAGATACGCAGTATTTT.